The entry below gives a single T cell receptor beta chain sequence along with its context. In this sample, this clonotype turned up a few times. Its antigen specificity is not known. Base qualities were left out, and no much larger clone turns up one base away. These data are taken from a study of regulatory T cells in long-lasting Graves disease (dated by TCRdb to the early 2020s). In the study overall: Newly diagnosed Graves' disease patients had taken antithyroid drugs for less than 3 months. This study used TCR sequencing and RNA sequencing of peripheral blood to compare persistent Graves' disease patients against newly diagnosed Graves' disease patients. A total of 35 or so samples underwent TCR sequencing: around 13 from persistent and roughly 20 from newly diagnosed Graves' disease patients. The study took place in China and was registered as a clinical trial.

The intended sense of this specimen's time point label: newly diagnosed GD, antithyroid drugs for less than 3 months. RNA was extracted from PBMCs in TRIzol for both TCR sequencing and RNA sequencing. The diagnosis of Graves' disease followed American Thyroid Association guidelines. Patients for the study were recruited at an endocrinology department in Xi'an, China. From each patient, roughly 9 milliliters of peripheral blood was collected into an EDTA anticoagulant tube. Ficoll Paque Plus density gradient separation was used to isolate PBMCs, and no further T cell sorting was performed. RNA quality was checked with an Agilent 2100 Bioanalyzer and agarose gel, and concentration with a NanoDrop 2000. Library preparation was by multiplex PCR. Sequencing was carried out with an Illumina HiSeq 4000. CDR3 regions were amplified by Arm-PCR with iRepertoire HTBI primers to construct TCR beta libraries. PCR products were gel purified before sequencing. As for the authors' bioinformatics: Across samples, about 63 TRBV and 14 TRBJ segments were identified and used for gene usage analysis of CDR3 amino acid clonotypes. COPE and FqMerger were used to merge the filtered high-quality paired reads into contigs. BLAST was used to align contigs to IMGT TRBV, TRBD and TRBJ reference genes, and CDR3 was defined according to IMGT. Any clonotype with a frequency above 0.1% was classified as a highly expanded clone. Shannon entropy served as the measure of repertoire diversity, while the Gini coefficient captured V-J evenness. Clonotypes shared by more than one individual were considered public. Starting from the raw public reads, TCRdb applied fastp trimming at Q25, assembled clones with MiXCR and retained in-frame beta chains. Each CDR3 protein appears once, grouped with its most common genes and DNA. The V and J calls follow TCRdb's processing rather than the paper's. The sample yields some 350,000 distinct CDR3 sequences; under 20% were counted once. The top ten clones comprise around 20% of the sample.

Broad study findings and their caveats: Sequencing and analysis were restricted to the TCR beta chain. As a limitation, the authors acknowledged that the small sample size may reduce accuracy. Preferential use of TRBV28, TRBJ1-2 and TRBJ2-5 was observed in persistent disease, whereas TRBV20-1 and TRBJ2-1 were favored in newly diagnosed disease. Peripheral blood alone was examined, since thyroid tissue, which constituted the primary lesion, could not be accessed. Compared with newly diagnosed patients, patients with persistent Graves' disease had lower TCR Shannon entropy and fewer highly expanded clones, which suggests clonal expansion. Patients with persistent disease shared more public clonotypes (around 2,700) than newly diagnosed patients did (around 980).

Including the terminal cysteine and phenylalanine, the CDR3 comprises 13 residues. Only the CDR3 DNA is retained, 39 bases long and in frame from the first base. V gives up 5 bases and J gives up 5 bases, and the segment between their germline ends measures 12 bases. CDR1 SGHTA and CDR2 FQGTGA were looked up in the germline V gene. The same specimen was also included in a second study, on T cells in Graves' hyperthyroidism and ophthalmopathy. The second paper states: A patient counted as having stable Graves' hyperthyroidism if no progression to ophthalmopathy occurred over 18 months of follow-up. Hyperthyroidism patients were aged 18 to 65 years and newly diagnosed, with disease duration of less than 2 months. The study excluded patients with uncontrolled infections, other autoimmune diseases, pregnancy or lactation. Clinical symptoms, serum thyroxine and TRAb, thyroid ultrasound, and orbital computed tomography formed the basis for the diagnoses. For the first round of RT-PCR on the TCR CDR3, the HTBI primer set was used together with the Qiagen OneStep RT-PCR kit. Most expanded thyroid clonotypes (frequency above 0.001) were also detected in blood, suggesting blood repertoires may reflect thyroid immune responses. Ophthalmopathy was separated from stable hyperthyroidism by a 13 V-J signature model, with approximately 85% sensitivity and roughly 81% specificity obtained in cross-validation and 80%/75% obtained in testing. In validation, the model predicted progression to ophthalmopathy a median of about 5.9 months before onset, with 70% to 71% sensitivity and 72.22% specificity. A discovery cohort of approximately 100 patients, approximately 45 with Graves' ophthalmopathy and approximately 60 with stable Graves' hyperthyroidism, was used to find distinguishing TCR V-J signatures. Prospective prediction of ophthalmopathy was tested in an independent validation cohort of some 19 hyperthyroidism patients and around 16 patients who later progressed to ophthalmopathy. The 100 discovery patients were randomly divided into training and test sets at a 7:3 ratio. Thyroid tissue and blood T-cell repertoires from six Graves' hyperthyroidism patients were also compared in the study. After sampling, hyperthyroidism patients received methimazole starting at 30 mg daily, and ophthalmopathy patients received high-dose intravenous methylprednisolone. A second multiplex PCR round built the libraries, followed by size selection and purification. Paired-end sequencing of the libraries was performed with 100 bp reads on an Illumina HiSeq2000. SOAPnuke was used to process the raw data, removing reads that contained adapters or uncalled bases, had a mean Phred below 15, or lacked an exact match to the constant primer or identifier. High-quality paired reads were merged with COPE v1.2.5, and unique nucleotide sequences were defined as clonotypes. Clonotypes were aligned to IMGT TRBV, TRBD and TRBJ reference segments using MiTCR v1.1. Analysis was restricted to V-J combinations with a frequency above 0.0001, which covered just over 98% of repertoires. The TCS score was defined as F50 (clonal expansion) divided by E x V (chaos), with BLOSUM62-based TCRdist calculated between CDR3 peptides within each V-J. Welch's t-statistics and random forest reduced around 510 V-J features to roughly 13, which were used in a naive Bayes classifier (R e1071). Sample size was not statistically predetermined, and investigators were not blinded to group allocation. The paper describes TCR Vbeta CDR3 sequencing of 135 peripheral blood samples, made up of under 50 ophthalmopathy patients, roughly 72 hyperthyroidism patients and some 17 progressor patients.

This chain joins TRBV7-3 to TRBJ2-5; there is no confident call for the D gene. The receptor's source is a woman aged 18-35 years with Graves disease. Donor details come from another sample of the same person, matched by shared clones. The sequencing used peripheral blood mononuclear cells (PBMCs), collected at new diagnosis, from a patient treated with antithyroid drugs. In nucleotides, the sequence is TGTGCCAGCAGCGCCAGAATTTGGGAGACCCAGTACTTC. Translated, it gives CASSARIWETQYF.